The rows below give T cell receptor beta chains drawn from one sample of a study of blood T cell repertoires in COVID-19. Libraries were prepared by immunoSEQ multiplex PCR; TCRdb keeps only in-frame clonotypes and omits some of them. This sample yields about 140,000 clones, of which roughly 85% are seen a single time; 2.5% to 3.5% belongs to the top ten. Material: PBMCs or T cells enriched from blood (not recorded which). Every receptor here comes from a woman aged 45-65 years who had recovered from COVID-19. Both conserved end residues are part of each CDR3. The D gene is left open where the match is weak. Clone size appears in some rows only: once, few, many, or a class for an expanded clone.

clone size	D gene	CDR3 length	V gene	J gene	CDR3 protein	CDR3 DNA
-	-	14	TRBV28	TRBJ2-7	CASRVGRGVYEQYF	TGTGCCAGCAGGGTTGGCAGGGGAGTGTACGAGCAGTACTTC
once	-	14	TRBV19	TRBJ1-6	CASTLVGVNSPLHF	TGTGCCAGTACCCTAGTAGGGGTTAATTCACCCCTCCACTTT
-	TRBD1	14	TRBV19	TRBJ1-2	CASIPGQGNYGYTF	TGTGCCAGTATACCGGGACAGGGGAACTATGGCTACACCTTC
-	-	11	TRBV30	TRBJ1-2	CALSLGAGYTF	TGTGCCTTGTCCCTGGGGGCAGGCTACACCTTC
-	TRBD1	14	TRBV7-9	TRBJ1-4	CASSMGQGGEKLFF	TGTGCCAGCAGTATGGGACAGGGAGGGGAAAAACTGTTTTTT
medium-sized	TRBD1	15	TRBV11-3	TRBJ1-2	CASSPGTGGRDGYTF	TGTGCCAGCAGCCCCGGGACAGGGGGCCGTGATGGCTACACCTTC
once	TRBD1	14	TRBV27	TRBJ2-5	CASSSTGLVVDQYF	TGTGCCAGCAGTTCGACAGGGCTGGTAGTGGACCAGTACTTC
once	-	12	TRBV18	TRBJ2-7	CASSPGPSEQYF	TGTGCCAGCTCACCAGGGCCGTCCGAGCAGTACTTC
few	-	15	TRBV7-8	TRBJ1-1	CASSIRGAGNTEAFF	TGTGCCAGCAGCATCCGGGGAGCCGGGAACACTGAAGCTTTCTTT
-	-	13	TRBV5-1	TRBJ1-1	CASSPGQSTEAFF	TGCGCCAGCAGCCCCGGACAGAGCACTGAAGCTTTCTTT
-	-	14	TRBV7-3	TRBJ2-1	CASSLAGKNNEQFF	TGTGCCAGCAGCTTAGCGGGGAAAAACAATGAGCAGTTCTTC
-	TRBD1	15	TRBV7-9	TRBJ1-1	CASSLGQGMNTEAFF	TGTGCCAGCAGCTTAGGACAGGGGATGAACACTGAAGCTTTCTTT
once	TRBD1	15	TRBV7-2	TRBJ1-6	CASSLIEGASSPLHF	TGTGCCAGCAGCTTAATTGAGGGGGCGAGTTCACCCCTCCACTTT
-	-	15	TRBV20-1	TRBJ2-3	CSASRGPAFTDTQYF	TGCAGTGCTAGTCGAGGGCCAGCGTTTACAGATACGCAGTATTTT
-	-	17	TRBV18	TRBJ2-2	CASSLMDRRSQTGELFF	TGTGCCAGCTCACTTATGGACAGAAGGAGTCAGACCGGGGAGCTGTTTTTT
-	TRBD1	15	TRBV6-5	TRBJ1-1	CASSYGTGVYTEAFF	TGTGCCAGCAGTTACGGAACAGGGGTTTACACTGAAGCTTTCTTT
-	-	13	TRBV29-1	TRBJ1-2	CSVITEGPEGYTF	TGCAGCGTCATAACGGAGGGGCCGGAGGGCTACACCTTC
-	TRBD2	16	TRBV6-6	TRBJ2-3	CASSYPKLAGPDTQYF	TGTGCCAGCAGTTACCCCAAACTAGCGGGACCAGATACGCAGTATTTT
-	-	14	TRBV2	TRBJ1-4	CASSEAPGGEKLFF	TGTGCCAGCAGTGAAGCGCCTGGAGGGGAAAAACTGTTTTTT
-	-	13	TRBV5-1	TRBJ2-3	CASSPNHADTQYF	TGCGCCAGCAGCCCAAATCATGCAGATACGCAGTATTTT
-	TRBD1	14	TRBV10-1	TRBJ1-4	CASSEDRGHGKLFF	TGCGCCAGCAGTGAGGACAGGGGGCACGGAAAACTGTTTTTT
once	-	15	TRBV3-1/TRBV3-2	TRBJ2-3	CASSQELAYPDTQYF	TGTGCCAGCAGCCAAGAACTAGCATACCCAGATACGCAGTATTTT
once	TRBD1	14	TRBV10-3	TRBJ2-7	CAISGRQGASEQYF	TGTGCCATCAGTGGGAGACAGGGGGCATCCGAGCAGTACTTC
-	-	15	TRBV9	TRBJ2-1	CASSVAIGGRDEQFF	TGTGCCAGCAGCGTAGCAATCGGGGGGCGAGATGAGCAGTTCTTC
-	-	14	TRBV28	TRBJ2-1	CASPGTGPINEQFF	TGTGCCTCCCCGGGGACTGGACCAATTAATGAGCAGTTCTTC